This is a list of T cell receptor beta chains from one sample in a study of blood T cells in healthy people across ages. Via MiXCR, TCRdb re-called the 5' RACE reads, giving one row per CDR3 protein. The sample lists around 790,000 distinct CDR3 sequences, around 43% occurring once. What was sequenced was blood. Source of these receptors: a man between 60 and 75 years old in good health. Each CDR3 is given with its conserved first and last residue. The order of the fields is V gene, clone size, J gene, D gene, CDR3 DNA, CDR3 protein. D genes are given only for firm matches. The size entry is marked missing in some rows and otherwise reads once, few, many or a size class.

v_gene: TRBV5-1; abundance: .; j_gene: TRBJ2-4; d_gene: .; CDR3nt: TGCGCCAGCAGCTTGGGAGGAGAACTAGCCAAAAACATTCAGTACTTC; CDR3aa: CASSLGGELAKNIQYF
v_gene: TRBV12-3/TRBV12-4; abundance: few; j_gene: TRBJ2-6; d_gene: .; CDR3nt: TGTGCCAGCAGTACCGCCTCTGGGGCCAACGTCCTGACTTTC; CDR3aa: CASSTASGANVLTF
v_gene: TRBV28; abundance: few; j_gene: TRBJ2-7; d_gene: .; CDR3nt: TGTGCCAGCAGTTTACGAAGCGAGCAGTACTTC; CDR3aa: CASSLRSEQYF
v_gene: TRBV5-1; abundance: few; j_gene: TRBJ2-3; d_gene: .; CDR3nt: TGCGCCAGCAGGTTGGGTTGGGAGCTCACAGATACGCAGTATTTT; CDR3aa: CASRLGWELTDTQYF
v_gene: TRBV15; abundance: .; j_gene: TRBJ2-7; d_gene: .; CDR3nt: TGTGCCACCAGCAGAGATCACGGCAGCTACGAGCAGTACTTC; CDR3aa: CATSRDHGSYEQYF
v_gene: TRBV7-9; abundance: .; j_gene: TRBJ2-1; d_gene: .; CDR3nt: TGTGCCAGCAGCTCCTCGACCCCCAATGAGCAGTTCTTC; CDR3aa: CASSSSTPNEQFF
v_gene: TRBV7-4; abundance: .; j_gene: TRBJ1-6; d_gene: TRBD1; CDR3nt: TGTGCCAGCAGCTTAGAGGTTCTCCAGGGGGGCAACCACTATAATTCACCCCTCCACTTT; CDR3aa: CASSLEVLQGGNHYNSPLHF
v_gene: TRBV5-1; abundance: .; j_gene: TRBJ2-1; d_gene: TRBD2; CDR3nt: TGCGCCAGCATCCTCTTAGCGGGGGCGATAAATGAGCAGTTCTTC; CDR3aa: CASILLAGAINEQFF
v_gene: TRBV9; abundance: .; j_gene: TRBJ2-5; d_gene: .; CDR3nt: TGTGCCAGCAGCGTAGATGCGAGCGGGCAAGAGACCCAGTACTTC; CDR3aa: CASSVDASGQETQYF
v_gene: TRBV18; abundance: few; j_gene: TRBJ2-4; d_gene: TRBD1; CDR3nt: TGTGCCAGCTCCCCCGGGACAGGGGACATTCAGTACTTC; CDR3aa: CASSPGTGDIQYF
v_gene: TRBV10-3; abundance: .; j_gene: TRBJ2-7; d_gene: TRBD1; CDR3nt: TGTGCCGTCAGCCGGGACAGGGTTATCGAGCAGTACTTC; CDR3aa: CAVSRDRVIEQYF
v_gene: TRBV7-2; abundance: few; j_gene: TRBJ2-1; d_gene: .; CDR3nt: TGTGCCAGCGGTCGCCCGGGGGCCAATGAGCAGTTCTTC; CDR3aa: CASGRPGANEQFF
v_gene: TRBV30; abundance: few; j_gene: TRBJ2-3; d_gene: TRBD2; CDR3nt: TGTGCCTGGAGCACGGGGGGGCCTACAGATACGCAGTATTTT; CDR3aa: CAWSTGGPTDTQYF
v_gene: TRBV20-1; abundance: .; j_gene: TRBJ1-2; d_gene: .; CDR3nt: TGCAGTGCTAAAGACACCTTGTATGGCTACACCTTC; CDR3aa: CSAKDTLYGYTF
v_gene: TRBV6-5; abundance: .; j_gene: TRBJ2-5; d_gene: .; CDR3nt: TGTGCCAGCAGTCCCCCGGGGGTTGGGGAGCAGTACTTC; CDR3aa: CASSPPGVGEQYF
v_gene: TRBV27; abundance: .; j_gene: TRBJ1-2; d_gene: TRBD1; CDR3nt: TGTGCCAGCAGCTTAGTCCCCACAGGGGATGGCTACACCTTC; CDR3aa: CASSLVPTGDGYTF
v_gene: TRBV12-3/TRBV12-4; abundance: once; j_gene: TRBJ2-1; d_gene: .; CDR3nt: TGTGCCAGCAGTTTAGTCAGGCAGGGCAATGAGCAGTTCTTC; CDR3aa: CASSLVRQGNEQFF
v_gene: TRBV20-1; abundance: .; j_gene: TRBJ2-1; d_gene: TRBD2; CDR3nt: TGCAGTGCTAGAGTACGTCTAGCGGGGGGGCATGAGCAGTTCTTC; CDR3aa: CSARVRLAGGHEQFF
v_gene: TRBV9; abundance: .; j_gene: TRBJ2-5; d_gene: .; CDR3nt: TGCGCCAGCAGCGTAGGGGAGTGGGGGGAGCAGTACTTC; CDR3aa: CASSVGEWGEQYF
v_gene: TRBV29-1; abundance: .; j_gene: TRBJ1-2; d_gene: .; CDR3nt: TGCAGCGGTGACGGGGGAGGATATGGCTACACCTTC; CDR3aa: CSGDGGGYGYTF